The present T cell receptor (beta chain) was sequenced within a study of shared clonotypes between healthy human individuals. Authors' data handling: ImmunoSEQ output held junction-only sequences without quality scores, so filtering differed. Profiling relied on immunoSEQ multiplex PCR, and the TCRdb table lists in-frame clones only, not all of them. The D gene and trimming were derived from the DNA, and the V and J assignments and clone size from that table. The sample gives a few million clones, around 90% of which show up once; approximately 0.4% is in the top ten. A CD45RA-negative memory subset and a CD45RA+ naive subset were separated from the CD4+ cells. V was pared by 2 bases and J by 3 bases, with 5 bases between. CDR1 and CDR2 from the germline V gene are SGHDN and FVKESK. This CDR3 spans 13 amino acids.

The clonotype originates from a man younger than 30 in good health. Some clones in this sample may be carry-over from other donors' samples. Sequenced material: naive CD4+ T cells from PBMCs. Subset indicated: CD45RA+ positively selected. This chain uses TRBV14 with TRBJ2-1; D remains unclear. CDR3 amino acids: CASSQTVYNEQFF. CDR3 coding DNA: TGTGCCAGCAGCCAAACCGTCTACAATGAGCAGTTCTTC.